The clone carrying this T cell receptor beta chain was seen more than once but under ten times. The antigen is not known. This record belongs to a study of read filtering for tumor transcriptome and immune sequencing. Study details: Patients were 17 to 20 male and some 13 female, mean age 65.9 years, range roughly 45 to 85. Overall study findings and caveats: In IR-seq, single-read clonotypes were about 80% of clonotypes but about 3.5% of reads.

This library used about 400 ng RNA and molecular barcoded adaptors spanning alpha/delta and beta/gamma chains. TCRdb used MiXCR to reprocess the reads, holding one entry per CDR3 protein. The table records approximately 20,000 distinct CDR3 sequences, approximately 20% of them present only once. Every patient had bone marrow sampled while the disease was active. The TCR originated in a donor over 35 with multiple myeloma. Sequencing was carried out using a population of CD138-negative cells sorted from bone marrow.

The CDR3 loop reads CASRAAETQYF. The CDR3 nucleotides are TGTGCCAGCAGGGCAGCTGAGACCCAGTACTTC. The rearrangement joins TRBV2 to TRBJ2-5; D gene unclear. Germline V gene lookup returns CDR1 SNHLY and CDR2 FYNNEI. Trimming cost V 6 bases and J 5 bases, with 7 bases left between them. The CDR3 loop spans 11 amino acids.